This TCR beta chain was retrieved from a study of cytomegalovirus exposure and HLA in healthy donors. Overall study results and limits: It was 150 to 200 TCR beta chains that were listed as cytomegalovirus-associated.

This CDR3 has 15 amino acids. Germline V lookup: CDR1 GTSNPN, CDR2 SVGIG (reference sequence). Turning to this clone: No antigen is known for it.

PCR used 60 Vbeta primers and 13 Jbeta primers. Authors' data handling: Among the unique TCR beta chains that a later analysis counted, about 81 million in all, approximately 12 million were shared. Measured with immunoSEQ multiplex PCR; TCRdb has only the in-frame clones, and not every one. D and trimming come from the DNA, and the V and J calls and clone size come from that table. The repertoire includes 150,000 to 200,000 clones, roughly 80% of them detected once, and about 0.25% sits in the top ten. The sequencing input was PBMCs. The gene calls are TRBV30 and TRBJ2-5; 12 bases agree with TRBD1. Near its end, the DNA agrees better with TRBJ2-7, so the J call may be wrong. The origin of this receptor is a boy aged 5-17 years in good health and CMV-seronegative. The CDR3 is CAWSAGTGGFYEQYF. The DNA of the CDR3 is TGTGCCTGGAGTGCCGGGACAGGGGGCTTCTACGAGCAGTACTTC.